Below are 21 T cell receptor beta chains sequenced from a single sample in a study of T cell responses to AZD1222 COVID-19 vaccine (dated by TCRdb to 2020 to 2023). What the time point label conveys for this sample: about 28 days (+/-7) after the second vaccine dose. Library method: the immunoSEQ multiplex PCR assay. In TCRdb, the immuneACCESS table is reduced to in-frame sequences with V and J assigned. These tables do not hold every clone; where another copy was compared, an unresolved V gene accounts for under half, and the others remain unexplained. The sample table contains over 120,000 clones; only one count was recorded for about 92% of them. The ten largest account for around 3.3% of the sample. The starting material was peripheral blood, obtained 28 days after the second AZD1222 dose. The receptor set was obtained from an adult who received the AZD1222 COVID-19 vaccine.

The chain combines TRBV21-1 with TRBJ2-7; TRBD1 is taken as the D call from the table, unchecked against the DNA. TRBV21-1 is flagged as a pseudogene. The CDR3 length is 13 residues. The DNA for the CDR3 is TGTGCCAGCAGCAAACAGGTTGCCGGCGAGCAGTACTTC. Its translation is CASSKQVAGEQYF.

The J gene is TRBJ2-2, the V gene TRBV7-8; D possibly corresponds to TRBD1 (5 bases). V gave up 4 bases and J gave up 2 bases, with 17 bases separating them. The CDR3 sequence is 17 residues long. CDR1 is SGHVS, CDR2 FQNEAQ, per germline. This CDR3 is CASSSLPPGHNTGELFF. The CDR3 bases are TGTGCCAGCAGCTCCTTACCCCCCGGACATAACACCGGGGAGCTGTTTTTT.

This chain uses TRBV7-9 with TRBJ1-6; no reliable D call. The CDR3 runs to 15 residues. CDR1 and CDR2 (germline): SEHNR, FQNEAQ (reference sequence). Trimming cost V 6 bases and J 5 bases, with 14 bases left between them. CDR3 coding DNA: TGTGCCAGCAGGGTTAGGACCGGAGATAATTCACCCCTCCACTTT. Translation gives CASRVRTGDNSPLHF.

The CDR3 DNA follows: TGTGCCAGCAGATCGGGGGGAGGAGACACTGAAGCTTTCTTT. Translated: CASRSGGGDTEAFF. The chain combines TRBV28 with TRBJ1-1, with TRBD1 as a possible D gene (5 bases). The germline V gene has CDR1 MDHEN and CDR2 SYDVKM. Trimming pared 6 bases from V and 3 bases from J, leaving 14 bases between. The CDR3 loop spans 14 amino acids.

V gene TRBV3-1 (or the pseudogene TRBV3-2) combines with J gene TRBJ2-7; tentatively, D is TRBD1 or TRBD2 (5 bases each). Germline V gene lookup returns CDR1 LGHDT and CDR2 YNNKEL (reference sequence). The CDR3 totals 15 residues. Trimming shortened V by 3 bases and J by 6 bases, and 18 bases separated the two germline ends. CDR3 loop: CASSHGPGPPPEQYF. The CDR3 nucleotides are TGTGCCAGCAGCCACGGCCCGGGACCCCCTCCCGAGCAGTACTTC.

The chain has TRBV28 and TRBJ2-7, with a weak D call TRBD1 (6 bases). Trimming removed 1 base from V and 7 bases from J, with 8 bases in between. Germline CDR1 MDHEN, CDR2 SYDVKM. CDR3 length: 12 amino acids. CDR3 sequence: CASSLYGQEQYF. CDR3 coding DNA: TGTGCCAGCAGTTTATATGGACAGGAGCAGTACTTC.

The chain carries TRBV2 and TRBJ2-2; TRBD2 matches 10 bases. Per germline, CDR1 SNHLY and CDR2 FYNNEI. J was trimmed by 4 bases and V by 6 bases; bases with no gene match: 8. This CDR3 spans 16 amino acids. CDR3 residues: CASRALAGVGTGELFF. Written as DNA, the CDR3 is TGTGCCAGCAGGGCCCTAGCGGGAGTGGGCACCGGGGAGCTGTTTTTT.

The rearrangement links TRBV20-1 to TRBJ2-4; no definite D call. Per the germline V gene, CDR1 is DFQATT and CDR2 is SNEGSKA (reference sequence). Trimming removed 1 base from V and 11 bases from J, with 9 bases in between. This CDR3 comprises 11 residues. The CDR3 sequence: CSARGPGVQYF. The CDR3 DNA follows: TGCAGTGCTAGAGGACCGGGCGTTCAGTACTTC.

The genes are TRBV6-2 or TRBV6-3 and TRBJ2-5, with TRBD2 matching over 7 bases. The V segment lost 0 bases and the J segment 6 bases; nucleotides outside the gene matches: 7. The CDR3 spans 15 residues. CDR1 is MNHEY and CDR2 is SVGEGT in the germline V gene. Written as DNA, the CDR3 is TGTGCCAGCAGTTACTCTCGGACTAGATTACAGACCCAGTACTTC. Protein sequence: CASSYSRTRLQTQYF.

This chain uses TRBV4-1 with TRBJ1-4; D is perhaps TRBD1 (6 bases). The CDR3 is made up of 16 amino acids. The V and J ends lost 5 bases and 8 bases respectively, with 21 bases between them. Germline values: CDR1 MGHRA, CDR2 YSYEKL. CDR3 in amino acids: CASSFRVDSVGEKLFF. CDR3 nucleotides: TGCGCCAGCAGCTTCAGGGTGGACAGCGTGGGGGAAAAACTGTTTTTT.

The rearrangement links TRBV27 to TRBJ2-3, with 13 bases aligning to TRBD2. The germline V gene encodes CDR1 MNHEY and CDR2 SMNVEV (reference sequence). The CDR3 length is 17 residues. J gave up 2 bases and V 5 bases, and 7 bases lay outside the gene matches. CDR3 in DNA: TGTGCCAGCAGTCACCCCGGACTAGCGGGGGACACAGATACGCAGTATTTT. Its protein is CASSHPGLAGDTDTQYF.

The count of this clone is one. The V and J genes are TRBV7-2 and TRBJ2-3; 9 bases are shared with TRBD2. V was pared by 5 bases and J by 2 bases, with 2 bases of the junction left unmatched. Germline V gene lookup returns CDR1 SGHTA and CDR2 FQGNSA. This CDR3 region has 14 residues. The CDR3 sequence is CASSPSGNTDTQYF. In nucleotides, the CDR3 is TGTGCCAGCAGCCCTAGCGGGAACACAGATACGCAGTATTTT.

V gene TRBV5-6 combines with J gene TRBJ1-2; tentatively, D is TRBD1 (6 bases). Germline lookup yields CDR1 SGHDT and CDR2 YYEEEE. Trimming removed 3 bases at V and 5 bases at J, with 8 bases between. This CDR3 is built from 12 residues. DNA of the CDR3: TGTGCCAGCAGCTGGGGGGCATATGGCTACACCTTC. Its protein is CASSWGAYGYTF.

This clone was detected a few times. This rearrangement joins TRBV28 to TRBJ2-2; D might be TRBD1 (6 bases). Germline CDR1 and CDR2: MDHEN and SYDVKM. The V and J ends lost 4 bases and 5 bases respectively, with 11 bases between them. The CDR3 spans 14 residues. CDR3 nucleotide sequence: TGTGCCAGCAGTTCCGGACAGTCAACCGGGGAGCTGTTTTTT. It encodes CASSSGQSTGELFF.

The chain employs TRBV7-8 and TRBJ1-2; D is unclear. Germline values: CDR1 SGHVS, CDR2 FQNEAQ. V was shortened by 1 base and J by 11 bases, with 14 bases between the two germline ends. CDR3 length equals 13 residues. DNA for the CDR3: TGTGCCAGCAGCTTAGGAGTGGCCGGAAAATACACCTTC. The encoded protein is CASSLGVAGKYTF.

The V call is TRBV20-1, the J call TRBJ2-1; D unresolved. Germline V CDR1 and CDR2: DFQATT, SNEGSKA (reference sequence). With 3 bases removed from V and 10 bases from J, the gap between germline ends came to 7 bases. This CDR3 has 10 amino acids. CDR3 sequence: CSASSREQFF. DNA of the CDR3: TGCAGTGCTAGTTCTAGGGAGCAGTTCTTC.

The J gene is TRBJ1-2, the V gene TRBV7-2; D not resolved. This CDR3 comprises 13 residues. CDR1 is SGHTA, CDR2 FQGNSA, per germline. V lost 3 bases to trimming and J lost 8 bases, with 13 bases between them. This CDR3 is CASSFDGIGGYTF. The CDR3 DNA follows: TGTGCCAGCAGCTTCGATGGAATTGGGGGCTACACCTTC.

The V and J genes are TRBV7-8 and TRBJ1-2; D perhaps matches TRBD1 (5 bases). V shed 6 bases and J shed 6 bases, with 20 bases lying between them. The CDR3 is 15 amino acids. Germline V gene sequence: CDR1 SGHVS, CDR2 FQNEAQ. CDR3 amino acids: CASSRPDIPAHGYTF. CDR3 sequence (DNA): TGTGCCAGCAGTCGCCCGGACATCCCGGCCCATGGCTACACCTTC.

The V call is TRBV5-4, the J call TRBJ1-1, with a tentative D call TRBD1 (6 bases). V was shortened by 2 bases and J by 7 bases, with 12 bases between the two germline ends. CDR3 size: 13 residues. The germline gives CDR1 SGHNT, CDR2 YYREEE (reference sequence). The CDR3 protein is CASSFQDSLEAFF. DNA for the CDR3: TGTGCCAGCAGCTTCCAGGACAGCCTTGAAGCTTTCTTT. The whole variable domain, filled in from reference TRBV5-4 and TRBJ1-1, reads ETGVTQSPTHLIKTRGQQVTLRCSSQSGHNTVSWYQQALGQGPQFIFQYYREEENGRGNFPPRFSGLQFPNYSSELNVNALELDDSALYLCASSFQDSLEAFFGQGTRLTVV.

This clone was detected only a few times. J is TRBJ1-3 and V is TRBV6-5; D remains unclear. The CDR3 has 14 residues. Germline values: CDR1 MNHEY, CDR2 SVGAGI. Trimming removed 5 bases from V and 0 bases from J, with 8 bases in between. Here the CDR3 DNA reads TGTGCCAGCAGTACCACGAGCTCTGGAAACACCATATATTTT. Its protein is CASSTTSSGNTIYF.

The chain couples TRBV4-2 to TRBJ2-2, with 11 bases identical to TRBD2. Germline V lookup: CDR1 LGHNA, CDR2 YNFKEQ. CDR3 length equals 17 residues. V was clipped by 2 bases and J by 4 bases; unmatched bases: 6. As DNA, the CDR3 is TGTGCCAGCAGCCAATCGCCGGGACTAGCGGTCACCGGGGAGCTGTTTTTT. It yields the protein CASSQSPGLAVTGELFF.